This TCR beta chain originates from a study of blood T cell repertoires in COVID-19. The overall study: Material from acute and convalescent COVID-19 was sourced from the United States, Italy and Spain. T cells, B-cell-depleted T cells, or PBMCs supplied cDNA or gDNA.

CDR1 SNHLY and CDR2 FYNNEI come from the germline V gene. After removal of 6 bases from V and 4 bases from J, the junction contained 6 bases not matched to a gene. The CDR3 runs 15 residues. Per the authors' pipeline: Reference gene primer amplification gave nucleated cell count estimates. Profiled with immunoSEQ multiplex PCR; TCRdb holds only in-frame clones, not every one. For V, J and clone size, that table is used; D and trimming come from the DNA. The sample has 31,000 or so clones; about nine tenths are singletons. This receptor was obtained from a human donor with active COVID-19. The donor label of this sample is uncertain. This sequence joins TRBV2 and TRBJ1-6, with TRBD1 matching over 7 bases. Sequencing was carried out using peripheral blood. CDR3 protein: CASSRDSLYNSPLHF. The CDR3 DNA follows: TGTGCCAGCAGCCGGGACAGTCTATATAATTCACCCCTCCACTTT.